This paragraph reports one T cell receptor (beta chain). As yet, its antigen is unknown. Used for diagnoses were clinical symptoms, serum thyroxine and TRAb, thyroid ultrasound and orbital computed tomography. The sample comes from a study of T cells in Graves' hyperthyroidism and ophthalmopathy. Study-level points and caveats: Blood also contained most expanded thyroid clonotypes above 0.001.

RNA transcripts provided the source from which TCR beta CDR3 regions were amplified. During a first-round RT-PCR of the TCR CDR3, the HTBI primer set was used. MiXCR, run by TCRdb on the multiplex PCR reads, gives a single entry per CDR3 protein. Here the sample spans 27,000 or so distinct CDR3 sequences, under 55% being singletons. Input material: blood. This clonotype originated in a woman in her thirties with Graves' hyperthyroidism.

The CDR3 here is CASSPGQGLEKLFF. The CDR3 nucleotides read TGCGCCAGCAGCCCGGGACAGGGGTTGGAAAAACTGTTTTTT. V usage is TRBV5-1 and J usage is TRBJ1-4; 10 nucleotides match TRBD1. The germline CDR1 and CDR2 sequences are SGHRS and YFSETQ. The CDR3 runs 14 residues. J was trimmed by 8 bases and V by 4 bases; bases with no gene match: 5.